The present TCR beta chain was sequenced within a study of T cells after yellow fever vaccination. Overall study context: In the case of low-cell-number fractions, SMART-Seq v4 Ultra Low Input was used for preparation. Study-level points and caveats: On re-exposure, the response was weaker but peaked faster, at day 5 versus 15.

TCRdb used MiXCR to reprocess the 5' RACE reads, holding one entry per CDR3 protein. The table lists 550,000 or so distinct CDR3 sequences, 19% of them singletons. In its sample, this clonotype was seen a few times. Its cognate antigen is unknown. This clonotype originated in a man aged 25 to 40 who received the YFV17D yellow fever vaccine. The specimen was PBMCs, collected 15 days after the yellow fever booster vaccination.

The DNA for the CDR3 is TGCGCCAGCAGCTTGGAAACAGGCACAGATACGCAGTATTTT. This sequence encodes CASSLETGTDTQYF. The J gene is TRBJ2-3, the V gene TRBV5-1; D not certain. Germline V gene data show CDR1 as SGHRS and CDR2 as YFSETQ. V lost 0 bases and J lost 1, with 6 bases in between. The CDR3 totals 14 residues.